The following is a T cell receptor beta chain sequence with its context. Its antigen is as yet unknown. These data belong to a study of cytomegalovirus exposure and HLA in healthy donors. General study findings and limits: A later analysis linked a missense DCLRE1C variant to TCR beta V- and J-gene trimming. Presence/absence comparisons presumed near-even sequencing depth among donors. Most CMV-associated TCR beta chains appeared HLA-restricted in a later analysis. Rarity held for most TCR sequences, but there were some public TCRs that occurred in many donors.

This CDR3 contains 15 residues. V gave up 0 bases and J gave up 8 bases, with 13 bases separating them. The PCR used 60 Vbeta and 13 Jbeta primers. Assay used: immunoSEQ multiplex PCR; TCRdb lists only in-frame clones, some missing. The repertoire includes more than 95,000 clones, roughly 82% of them detected once, and around 13% sits in the top ten. The sequenced sample was PBMCs. This sequence originates from a woman in her sixties in good health and CMV-seropositive. V gene TRBV23-1 combines with J gene TRBJ1-4, with D hard to call. Being an ORF, TRBV23-1 has a function that is uncertain. The CDR3 DNA sequence: TGCGCCAGCAGTCAATCCCTCGGCGGAGGCGAAAAACTGTTTTTT. Translated: CASSQSLGGGEKLFF.